These 5 T cell receptor beta chains were all obtained from the same sample, sequenced in a study of T-cell memory formation after mild COVID-19. TCRdb reprocessed the 5' RACE reads via MiXCR and lists one record per CDR3 protein. The table has around 82,000 distinct CDR3 sequences, 9.5% to 15% seen once. Sequenced sample: PBMCs or a T cell subset sorted from them (not recorded which). The receptor set was obtained from a man younger than 35 who had mild COVID-19 (a few samples of this study predate the infection). Cell type and time point are not known.

The V call is TRBV28, the J call TRBJ1-2, with TRBD1 identical over 8 bases. Germline CDR1 MDHEN, CDR2 SYDVKM. CDR3 length: 13 residues. Trimming cost V 8 bases and J 6 bases; bases outside gene matches: 8. CDR3: CASRIQGANGYTF. CDR3 sequence (DNA): TGTGCCAGCCGCATCCAGGGGGCAAATGGCTACACCTTC.

The chain combines TRBV24-1 with TRBJ2-1, with D hard to call. This CDR3 is 13 amino acids long. CDR1 and CDR2 (germline): KGHDR, SFDVKD. V gave up 3 bases and J gave up 4 bases, with 6 bases separating them. CDR3 in DNA: TGTGCCACCAGTGATCTGCCGTACAATGAGCAGTTCTTC. Translated, it gives CATSDLPYNEQFF.

This clonotype occurred many times. CDR3 nucleotide sequence: TGCAGTGCTAGAGATGTGCAGGGCCTAAGGAGCGATGAGCAGTTCTTC. The encoded protein is CSARDVQGLRSDEQFF. The gene calls are TRBV20-1 and TRBJ2-1, with a possible D match to TRBD1 (5 bases). V lost 0 bases to trimming and J lost 8 bases, with 20 bases between them. The CDR3 runs 16 residues. The germline gives CDR1 DFQATT, CDR2 SNEGSKA (reference sequence).

This clonotype occurred a few times. The chain carries TRBV7-9 and TRBJ2-1, with 9 bases identical to TRBD2. Germline V gives CDR1 SEHNR, CDR2 FQNEAQ (reference sequence). Trimming removed 5 bases from V and 0 bases from J; junction bases left unmatched: 11. The CDR3 has 18 residues. CDR3 sequence (DNA): TGTGCCAGCAGCCCTCGCGGTAGCGGGGGACCCTCCTACAATGAGCAGTTCTTC. This translates into CASSPRGSGGPSYNEQFF.

This chain joins TRBV11-2 and TRBJ2-1; a possible D gene is TRBD1 (6 bases). V lost 5 bases to trimming and J lost 4 bases, with 15 bases between them. Germline V gene data show CDR1 as SGHAT and CDR2 as FQNNGV. The length of the CDR3 is 15 residues. The chain's CDR3 is CASSVRRGKYNEQFF. In nucleotides, the CDR3 is TGTGCCAGCAGCGTTAGAAGGGGGAAGTACAATGAGCAGTTCTTC.